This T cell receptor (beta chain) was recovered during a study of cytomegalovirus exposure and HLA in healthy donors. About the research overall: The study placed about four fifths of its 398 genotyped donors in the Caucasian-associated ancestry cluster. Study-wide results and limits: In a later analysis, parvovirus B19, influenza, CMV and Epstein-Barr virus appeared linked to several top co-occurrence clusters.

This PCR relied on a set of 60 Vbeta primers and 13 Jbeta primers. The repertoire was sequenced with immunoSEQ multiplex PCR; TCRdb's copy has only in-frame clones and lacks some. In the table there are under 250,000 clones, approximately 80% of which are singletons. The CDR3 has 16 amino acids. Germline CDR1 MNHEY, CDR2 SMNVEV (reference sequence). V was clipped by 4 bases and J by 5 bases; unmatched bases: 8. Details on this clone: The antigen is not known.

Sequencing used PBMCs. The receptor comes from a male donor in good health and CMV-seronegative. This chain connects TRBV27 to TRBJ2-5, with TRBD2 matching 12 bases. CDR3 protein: CASSSMTSGRRETQYF. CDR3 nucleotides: TGTGCCAGCAGTTCGATGACTAGCGGGAGACGTGAGACCCAGTACTTC.